This T cell receptor beta chain was recovered during a study of T cells after yellow fever vaccination. CDR3 length: 12 residues. V was clipped by 6 bases and J by 11 bases, with 16 bases between them. Germline V CDR1 and CDR2: SEHNR, FQNEAQ (reference sequence). MiXCR, run by TCRdb on the 5' RACE reads, gives a single entry per CDR3 protein. In the table there are a few hundred thousand distinct CDR3 sequences, over 15% of which are singletons. This receptor was taken from a man younger than 35 who received the YFV17D yellow fever vaccine. The chain uses TRBV7-9 and TRBJ1-1; D might be TRBD1 (6 bases). This sample comprised PBMCs, obtained before the yellow fever booster vaccination. The CDR3 nucleotides read TGTGCCAGCAGGGACAGAAGCAGTAGGGCTTTCTTT. It yields the protein CASRDRSSRAFF. The full variable domain, rest sourced from reference TRBV7-9 and TRBJ1-1, is DTGVSQNPRHKITKRGQNVTFRCDPISEHNRLYWYRQTLGQGPEFLTYFQNEAQLEKSRLLSDRFSAERPKGSFSTLEIQRTEQGDSAMYLCASRDRSSRAFFGQGTRLTVV.